The clone carrying this TCR beta chain was picked up many times. These data originate in a study of identical twins. The CDR3 contains 14 residues. V gave up 6 bases and J gave up 6 bases, with 16 bases separating them. A universal primer site arose from template switching, and cDNA bore unique molecular identifiers. MiXCR, run by TCRdb on the 5' RACE reads, gives a single entry per CDR3 protein. The table shows approximately 220,000 distinct CDR3 sequences, with 6% to 9% occurring only once. The data also belong to a second study, concerning yellow fever vaccine responses in identical twins.

The rearrangement links TRBV12-3 or TRBV12-4 to TRBJ2-3; maybe TRBD2 (5 bases). Sequenced sample: memory (CD45RO+) T cells sorted from blood. The sequence derives from a woman between 18 and 29 years old in good health. The chain's CDR3 is CASSLEAVWDTQYF. DNA of the CDR3: TGTGCCAGCAGCCTGGAGGCGGTATGGGATACGCAGTATTTT.